Each of the 8 T cell receptor beta chains below was sequenced from the same sample in a study of cytomegalovirus exposure and HLA in healthy donors (dated by TCRdb to about 2017). Library preparation was by the immunoSEQ multiplex PCR assay. For the multiplex PCR, a mixture combining 60 forward primers for TCR Vbeta segments and 13 reverse primers for TCR Jbeta segments was used. The source is immuneACCESS, and TCRdb retained only in-frame sequences with V and J called. Part of the clones is not carried over; for the studies checked, unresolved V genes explain less than half of this, and the remainder is unexplained. The sample records roughly 100,000 clones, over 80% of which are singletons. The ten largest clones represent 2% to 3% of the sample. What was sequenced was PBMCs. Receptors were obtained from a man aged 35 to 55 in good health and CMV-seronegative.

V gene TRBV6-1 combines with J gene TRBJ2-7; the match to TRBD2 covers 11 bases. J lost 2 bases, V lost 6 bases, and 6 bases had no gene match. The CDR3 extends over 15 amino acids. Per the germline V gene, CDR1 is MNHNS and CDR2 is SASEGT. CDR3 nucleotide sequence: TGTGCCAGCAGACTCGAGACTAGCGGGGCCTACGAGCAGTACTTC. Protein product: CASRLETSGAYEQYF.

The chain joins TRBV7-9 to TRBJ2-5; 11 positions match TRBD1. The CDR3 is 15 amino acids. Germline CDR1 reads SEHNR; CDR2 reads FQNEAQ (reference sequence). Trimming cost V 1 base and J 6 bases; bases outside gene matches: 4. CDR3 DNA: TGTGCCAGCAGCTTAGGGACAGGGGGCGAAAAGACCCAGTACTTC. This sequence encodes CASSLGTGGEKTQYF.

The V and J genes are TRBV9 and TRBJ2-1; D perhaps matches TRBD1 (5 bases). The CDR3 is 13 residues long. V lost 0 bases and J lost 9, with 10 bases in between. Germline loops: CDR1 SGDLS, CDR2 YYNGEE. The CDR3 sequence: CASSVATRGEQFF. The CDR3 DNA reads TGTGCCAGCAGCGTAGCTACAAGGGGTGAGCAGTTCTTC.

V usage is TRBV7-9 and J usage is TRBJ2-1; the D gene is possibly TRBD2 (7 bases). Germline V gives CDR1 SEHNR, CDR2 FQNEAQ (reference sequence). The V end was cut by 8 bases, the J end by 11 bases, with 16 bases between. The CDR3 has 12 amino acids. This CDR3 is CASGPGGSQQFF. In nucleotides, the CDR3 is TGTGCCAGCGGACCGGGGGGCAGTCAGCAGTTCTTC.

The V gene is TRBV9, the J gene TRBJ1-2; 11 bases align to TRBD1. The CDR3 extends over 14 amino acids. Germline assignment: CDR1 SGDLS and CDR2 YYNGEE. J was trimmed by 2 bases and V by 5 bases; bases with no gene match: 2. DNA for the CDR3: TGTGCCAGCAGAGGGGACAGGGGGAACTATGGCTACACCTTC. It codes for CASRGDRGNYGYTF.

This clone was observed a handful of times. The rearrangement links TRBV5-1 to TRBJ2-3; 7 bases agree with TRBD1. CDR1 and CDR2 (germline): SGHRS, YFSETQ. The CDR3 is 14 residues long. The trim removed 3 bases at V and 4 bases at J, leaving 5 bases unmatched. The CDR3 region is CASSSTGFADTQYF. In DNA, the CDR3 is TGCGCCAGCAGCTCGACAGGGTTCGCAGATACGCAGTATTTT.

The chain employs TRBV19 and TRBJ2-6, with D possibly matching TRBD2 (6 bases). Per the germline V gene, CDR1 is LNHDA and CDR2 is SQIVND (reference sequence). Deletions cut 3 bases from V and 3 bases from J, with 6 bases between. The CDR3 extends over 14 amino acids. In nucleotides, the CDR3 is TGTGCCAGTAGTATGGAGGGTGGGGCCAACGTCCTGACTTTC. It yields the protein CASSMEGGANVLTF.

The CDR3 here is CASSQMATSYEQYF. The CDR3 DNA is TGTGCCAGCAGTCAGATGGCCACCTCCTACGAGCAGTACTTC. This chain links TRBV7-2 with TRBJ2-7; D remains unclear. V was pared by 6 bases and J by 0 bases, with 12 bases between. The CDR3 is 14 amino acids. Per germline, CDR1 SGHTA and CDR2 FQGNSA.